This TCR beta chain was obtained from a study of blood T cell repertoires in COVID-19. Those enrolled, adults aged roughly 18 to 90 years, came from under 25 US areas. Trimming stripped 2 bases from V and 15 bases from J, with 11 bases between. The CDR3 consists of 11 residues. In the authors' methods: For nucleated cells, counts were estimated from reference gene primer amplification. Sequencing used immunoSEQ multiplex PCR; TCRdb keeps in-frame clones, though not all of them. V and J calls and clone size are given by that table; D and trimming were obtained from the DNA. Of some 200,000 clones listed, roughly 82% are singletons. This clone was seen just once.

Sequenced material: PBMCs or T cells enriched from blood (not recorded which). This sequence was found in a woman aged 60-70 years with acute COVID-19. This chain connects TRBV12-3 or TRBV12-4 to TRBJ2-1; possible D gene TRBD1, 6 bases. The CDR3 loop is CASSLSQGRFF. The CDR3 bases are TGTGCCAGCAGTTTATCGCAGGGGCGGTTCTTC.